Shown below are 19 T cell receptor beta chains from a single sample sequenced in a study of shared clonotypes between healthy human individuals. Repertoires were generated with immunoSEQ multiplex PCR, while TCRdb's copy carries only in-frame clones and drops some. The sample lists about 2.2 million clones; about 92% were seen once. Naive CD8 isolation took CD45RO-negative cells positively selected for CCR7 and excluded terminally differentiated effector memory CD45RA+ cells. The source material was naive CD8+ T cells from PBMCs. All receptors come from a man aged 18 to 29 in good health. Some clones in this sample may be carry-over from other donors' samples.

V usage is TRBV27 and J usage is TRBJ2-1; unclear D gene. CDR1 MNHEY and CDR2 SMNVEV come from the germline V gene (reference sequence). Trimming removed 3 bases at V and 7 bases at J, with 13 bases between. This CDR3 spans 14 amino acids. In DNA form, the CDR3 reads TGTGCCAGCAGTTTGTGGGGAATCTTGAATGAGCAGTTCTTC. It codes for CASSLWGILNEQFF.

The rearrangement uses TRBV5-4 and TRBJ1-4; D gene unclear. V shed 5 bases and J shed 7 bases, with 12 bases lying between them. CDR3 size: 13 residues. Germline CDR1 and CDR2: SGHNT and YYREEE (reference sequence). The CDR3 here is CASRPNGGEKLFF. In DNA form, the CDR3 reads TGTGCCAGCAGACCGAACGGAGGTGAAAAACTGTTTTTT.

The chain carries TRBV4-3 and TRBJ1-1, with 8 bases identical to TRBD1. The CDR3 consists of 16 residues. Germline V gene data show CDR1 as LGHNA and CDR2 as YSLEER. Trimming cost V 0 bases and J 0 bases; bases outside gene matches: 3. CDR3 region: CASSQEDRGMNTEAFF. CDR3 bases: TGCGCCAGCAGCCAAGAAGACAGGGGAATGAACACTGAAGCTTTCTTT.

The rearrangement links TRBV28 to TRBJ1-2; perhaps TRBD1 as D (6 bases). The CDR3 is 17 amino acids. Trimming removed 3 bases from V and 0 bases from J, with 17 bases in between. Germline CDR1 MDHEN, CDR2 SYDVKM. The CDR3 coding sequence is TGTGCCAGCAGTTTCTTTGGGAGGGGACAAACTAACTATGGCTACACCTTC. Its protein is CASSFFGRGQTNYGYTF.

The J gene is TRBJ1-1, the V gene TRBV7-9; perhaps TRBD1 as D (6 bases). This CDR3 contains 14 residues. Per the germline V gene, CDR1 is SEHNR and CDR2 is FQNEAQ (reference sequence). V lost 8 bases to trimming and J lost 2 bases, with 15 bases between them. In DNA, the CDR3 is TGTGCCAGCGGTGTAGGACAGCTAAACACTGAAGCTTTCTTT. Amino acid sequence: CASGVGQLNTEAFF.

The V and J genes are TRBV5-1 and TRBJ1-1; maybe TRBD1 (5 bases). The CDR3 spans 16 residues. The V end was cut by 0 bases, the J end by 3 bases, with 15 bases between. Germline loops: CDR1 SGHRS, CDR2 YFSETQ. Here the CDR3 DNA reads TGCGCCAGCAGCTTGGCCGTACGGGGAGGGGACACTGAAGCTTTCTTT. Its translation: CASSLAVRGGDTEAFF.

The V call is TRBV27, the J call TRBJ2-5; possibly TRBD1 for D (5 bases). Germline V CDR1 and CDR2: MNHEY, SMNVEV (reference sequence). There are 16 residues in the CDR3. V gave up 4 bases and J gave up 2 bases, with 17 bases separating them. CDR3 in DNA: TGTGCCAGCAGTTCGGCTGTAAGGGGTCATCAAGAGACCCAGTACTTC. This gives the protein CASSSAVRGHQETQYF.

This CDR3 is CASSFPHSVEAFF. CDR3 in DNA: TGTGCCAGCAGCTTCCCCCACTCGGTTGAAGCTTTCTTT. The rearrangement joins TRBV7-9 to TRBJ1-1; D not resolved. The V end was cut by 3 bases, the J end by 7 bases, with 12 bases between. CDR1 and CDR2 from the germline V gene are SEHNR and FQNEAQ (reference sequence). There are 13 residues in the CDR3. The full variable domain, its missing parts supplied by reference TRBV7-9 and TRBJ1-1, is DTGVSQNPRHKITKRGQNVTFRCDPISEHNRLYWYRQTLGQGPEFLTYFQNEAQLEKSRLLSDRFSAERPKGSFSTLEIQRTEQGDSAMYLCASSFPHSVEAFFGQGTRLTVV.

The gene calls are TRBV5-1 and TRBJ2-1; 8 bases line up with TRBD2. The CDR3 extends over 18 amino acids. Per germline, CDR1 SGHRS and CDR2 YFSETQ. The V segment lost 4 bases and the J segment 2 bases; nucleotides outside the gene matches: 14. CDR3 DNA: TGCGCCAGCAGCGGAGGAGCTATAGCGGGGCCGACCTACAATGAGCAGTTCTTC. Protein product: CASSGGAIAGPTYNEQFF.

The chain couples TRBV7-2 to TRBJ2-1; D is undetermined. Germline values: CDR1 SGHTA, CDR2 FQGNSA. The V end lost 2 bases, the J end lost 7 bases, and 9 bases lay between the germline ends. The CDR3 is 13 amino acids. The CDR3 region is CASSLIGPNEQFF. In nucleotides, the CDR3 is TGTGCCAGCAGCTTAATTGGGCCTAATGAGCAGTTCTTC.

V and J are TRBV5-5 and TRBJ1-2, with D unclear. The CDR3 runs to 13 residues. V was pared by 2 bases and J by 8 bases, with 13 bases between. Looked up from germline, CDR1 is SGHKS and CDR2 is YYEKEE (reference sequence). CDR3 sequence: CASSLHLEEGYTF. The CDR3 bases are TGTGCCAGCAGCTTACACCTTGAGGAAGGCTACACCTTC.

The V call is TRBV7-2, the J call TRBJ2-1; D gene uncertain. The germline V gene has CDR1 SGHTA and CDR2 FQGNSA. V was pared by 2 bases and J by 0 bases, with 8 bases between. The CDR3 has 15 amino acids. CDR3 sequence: CASSLLANSYNEQFF. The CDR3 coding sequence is TGTGCCAGCAGCTTACTGGCAAACTCCTACAATGAGCAGTTCTTC.

In nucleotides, the CDR3 is TGTGCCAGCAAGTTTAAGAAGGAGTCCACTGAAGCTTTCTTT. Translated, it gives CASKFKKESTEAFF. The chain uses TRBV2 and TRBJ1-1; D gene ambiguous. Germline values: CDR1 SNHLY, CDR2 FYNNEI. This CDR3 contains 14 residues. Trimming shortened V by 7 bases and J by 4 bases, and 16 bases separated the two germline ends.

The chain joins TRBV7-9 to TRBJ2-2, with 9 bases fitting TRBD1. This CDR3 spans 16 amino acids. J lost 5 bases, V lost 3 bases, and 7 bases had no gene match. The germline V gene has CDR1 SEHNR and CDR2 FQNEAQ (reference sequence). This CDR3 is CASSLGPGQGTGELFF. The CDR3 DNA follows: TGTGCCAGCAGCTTGGGACCGGGACAGGGAACCGGGGAGCTGTTTTTT.

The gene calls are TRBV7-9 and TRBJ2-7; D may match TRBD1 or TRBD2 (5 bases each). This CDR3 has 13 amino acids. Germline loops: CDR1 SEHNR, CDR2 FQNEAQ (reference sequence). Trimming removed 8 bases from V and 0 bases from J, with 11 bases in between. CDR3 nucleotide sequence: TGTGCCAGCGAGGGGATGGACTCCTACGAGCAGTACTTC. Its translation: CASEGMDSYEQYF.

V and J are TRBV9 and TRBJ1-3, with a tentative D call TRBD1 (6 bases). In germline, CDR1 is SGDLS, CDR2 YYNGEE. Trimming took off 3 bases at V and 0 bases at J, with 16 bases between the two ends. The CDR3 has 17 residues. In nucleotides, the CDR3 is TGTGCCAGCAGCGCCACCCATGACAGGAGCTCTGGAAACACCATATATTTT. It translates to CASSATHDRSSGNTIYF.

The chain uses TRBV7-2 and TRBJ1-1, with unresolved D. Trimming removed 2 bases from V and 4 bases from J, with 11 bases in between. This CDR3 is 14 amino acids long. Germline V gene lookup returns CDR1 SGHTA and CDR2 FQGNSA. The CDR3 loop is CASSLLSLSTEAFF. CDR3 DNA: TGTGCCAGCAGCTTATTGTCCCTTTCCACTGAAGCTTTCTTT. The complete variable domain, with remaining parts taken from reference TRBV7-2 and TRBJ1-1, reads GAGVSQSPSNKVTEKGKDVELRCDPISGHTALYWYRQSLGQGLEFLIYFQGNSAPDKSGLPSDRFSAERTGGSVSTLTIQRTQQEDSAVYLCASSLLSLSTEAFFGQGTRLTVV.

The CDR3 sequence is CAVRDSYNEQFF. The CDR3 region has the DNA TGTGCCGTCCGGGACAGCTACAATGAGCAGTTCTTC. This rearrangement joins TRBV27 to TRBJ2-1; TRBD1 matches 7 bases. The CDR3 is made up of 12 amino acids. Germline CDR1 is MNHEY and CDR2 is SMNVEV (reference sequence). V was pared by 11 bases and J by 3 bases, with 4 bases of the junction left unmatched.

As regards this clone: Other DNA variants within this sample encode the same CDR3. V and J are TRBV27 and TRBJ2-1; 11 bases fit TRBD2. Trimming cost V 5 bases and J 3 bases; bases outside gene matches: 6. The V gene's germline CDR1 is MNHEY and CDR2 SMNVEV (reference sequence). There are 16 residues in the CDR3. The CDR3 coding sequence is TGTGCCAGCAGTCCGATTCTAGCGGGAGGCTACAATGAGCAGTTCTTC. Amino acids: CASSPILAGGYNEQFF.